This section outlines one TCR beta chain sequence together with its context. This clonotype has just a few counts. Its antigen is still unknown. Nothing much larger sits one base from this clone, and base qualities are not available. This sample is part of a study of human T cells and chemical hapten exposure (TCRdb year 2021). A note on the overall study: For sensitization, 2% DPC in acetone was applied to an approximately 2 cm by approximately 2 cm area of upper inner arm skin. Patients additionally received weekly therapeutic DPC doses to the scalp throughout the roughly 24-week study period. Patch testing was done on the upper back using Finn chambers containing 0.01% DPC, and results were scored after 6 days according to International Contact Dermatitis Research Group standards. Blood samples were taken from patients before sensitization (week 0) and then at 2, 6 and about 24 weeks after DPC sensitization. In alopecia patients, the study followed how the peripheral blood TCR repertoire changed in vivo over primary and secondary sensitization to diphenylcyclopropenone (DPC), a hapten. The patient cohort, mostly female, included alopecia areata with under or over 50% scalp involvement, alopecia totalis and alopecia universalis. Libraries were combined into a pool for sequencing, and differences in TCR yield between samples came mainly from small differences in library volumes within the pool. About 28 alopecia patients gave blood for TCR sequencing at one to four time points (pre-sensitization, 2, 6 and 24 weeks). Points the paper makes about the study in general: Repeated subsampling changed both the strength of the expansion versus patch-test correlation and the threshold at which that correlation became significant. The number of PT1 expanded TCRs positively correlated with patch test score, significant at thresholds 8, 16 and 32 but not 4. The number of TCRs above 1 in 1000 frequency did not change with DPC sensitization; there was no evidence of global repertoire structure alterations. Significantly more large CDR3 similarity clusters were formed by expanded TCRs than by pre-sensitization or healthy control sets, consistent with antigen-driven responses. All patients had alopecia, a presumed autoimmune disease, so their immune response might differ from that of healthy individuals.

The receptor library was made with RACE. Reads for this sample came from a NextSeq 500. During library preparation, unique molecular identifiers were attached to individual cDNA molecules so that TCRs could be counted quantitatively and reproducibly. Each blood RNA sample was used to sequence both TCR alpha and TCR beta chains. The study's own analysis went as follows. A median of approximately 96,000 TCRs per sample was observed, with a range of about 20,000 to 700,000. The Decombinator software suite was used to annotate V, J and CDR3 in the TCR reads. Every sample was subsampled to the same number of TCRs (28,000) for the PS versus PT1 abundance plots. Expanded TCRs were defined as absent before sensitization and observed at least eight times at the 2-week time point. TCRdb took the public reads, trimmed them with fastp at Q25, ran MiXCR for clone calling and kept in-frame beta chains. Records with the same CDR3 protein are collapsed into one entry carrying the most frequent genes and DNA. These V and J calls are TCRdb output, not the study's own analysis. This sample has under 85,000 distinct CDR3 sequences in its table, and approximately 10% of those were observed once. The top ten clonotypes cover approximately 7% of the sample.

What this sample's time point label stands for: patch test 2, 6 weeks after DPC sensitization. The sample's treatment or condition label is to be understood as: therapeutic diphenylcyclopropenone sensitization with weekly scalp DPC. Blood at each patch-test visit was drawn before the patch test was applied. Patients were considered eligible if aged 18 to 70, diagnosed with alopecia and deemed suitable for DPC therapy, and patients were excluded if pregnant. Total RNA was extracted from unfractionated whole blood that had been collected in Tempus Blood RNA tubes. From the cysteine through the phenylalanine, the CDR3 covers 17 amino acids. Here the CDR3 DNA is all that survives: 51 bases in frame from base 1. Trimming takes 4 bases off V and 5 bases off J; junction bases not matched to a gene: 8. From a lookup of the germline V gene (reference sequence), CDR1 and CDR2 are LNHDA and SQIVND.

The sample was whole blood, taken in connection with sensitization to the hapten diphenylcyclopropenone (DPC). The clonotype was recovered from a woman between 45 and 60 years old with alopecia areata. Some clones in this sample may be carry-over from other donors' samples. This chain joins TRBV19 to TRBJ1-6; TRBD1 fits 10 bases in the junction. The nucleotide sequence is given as TGTGCCAGTAGTAGCAGACAGGGGGCGGCGAATAATTCACCCCTCCACTTT. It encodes CASSSRQGAANNSPLHF. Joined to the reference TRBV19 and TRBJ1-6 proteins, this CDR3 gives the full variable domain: DGGITQSPKYLFRKEGQNVTLSCEQNLNHDAMYWYRQDPGQGLRLIYYSQIVNDFQKGDIAEGYSVSREKKESFPLTVTSAQKNPTAFYLCASSSRQGAANNSPLHFGNGTRLTVT.